The present T cell receptor beta chain was sequenced within a study of T cells in Graves' hyperthyroidism and ophthalmopathy. Amplification yielded TCR beta CDR3 regions, with RNA transcripts as the source. The TCR CDR3 first-round RT-PCR relied on the HTBI primer set. Using its own MiXCR run on the multiplex PCR reads, TCRdb lists one record per CDR3 protein. The sample includes 490,000 or so distinct CDR3 sequences, around a fifth of them seen just once. In germline, CDR1 is MDHEN, CDR2 SYDVKM. The V segment lost 4 bases and the J segment 5 bases; nucleotides outside the gene matches: 11. The CDR3 is 16 residues long. In its sample, this clonotype was seen a few times.

The sample comprised blood. The genes are TRBV28 and TRBJ2-3, with 8 bases that match TRBD1. The TCR originated in a woman aged 70-85 years with Graves' ophthalmopathy. The CDR3 protein is CASSSSGQGEGDTQYF. The CDR3 DNA is TGTGCCAGCAGTTCCTCCGGACAGGGAGAGGGAGATACGCAGTATTTT.